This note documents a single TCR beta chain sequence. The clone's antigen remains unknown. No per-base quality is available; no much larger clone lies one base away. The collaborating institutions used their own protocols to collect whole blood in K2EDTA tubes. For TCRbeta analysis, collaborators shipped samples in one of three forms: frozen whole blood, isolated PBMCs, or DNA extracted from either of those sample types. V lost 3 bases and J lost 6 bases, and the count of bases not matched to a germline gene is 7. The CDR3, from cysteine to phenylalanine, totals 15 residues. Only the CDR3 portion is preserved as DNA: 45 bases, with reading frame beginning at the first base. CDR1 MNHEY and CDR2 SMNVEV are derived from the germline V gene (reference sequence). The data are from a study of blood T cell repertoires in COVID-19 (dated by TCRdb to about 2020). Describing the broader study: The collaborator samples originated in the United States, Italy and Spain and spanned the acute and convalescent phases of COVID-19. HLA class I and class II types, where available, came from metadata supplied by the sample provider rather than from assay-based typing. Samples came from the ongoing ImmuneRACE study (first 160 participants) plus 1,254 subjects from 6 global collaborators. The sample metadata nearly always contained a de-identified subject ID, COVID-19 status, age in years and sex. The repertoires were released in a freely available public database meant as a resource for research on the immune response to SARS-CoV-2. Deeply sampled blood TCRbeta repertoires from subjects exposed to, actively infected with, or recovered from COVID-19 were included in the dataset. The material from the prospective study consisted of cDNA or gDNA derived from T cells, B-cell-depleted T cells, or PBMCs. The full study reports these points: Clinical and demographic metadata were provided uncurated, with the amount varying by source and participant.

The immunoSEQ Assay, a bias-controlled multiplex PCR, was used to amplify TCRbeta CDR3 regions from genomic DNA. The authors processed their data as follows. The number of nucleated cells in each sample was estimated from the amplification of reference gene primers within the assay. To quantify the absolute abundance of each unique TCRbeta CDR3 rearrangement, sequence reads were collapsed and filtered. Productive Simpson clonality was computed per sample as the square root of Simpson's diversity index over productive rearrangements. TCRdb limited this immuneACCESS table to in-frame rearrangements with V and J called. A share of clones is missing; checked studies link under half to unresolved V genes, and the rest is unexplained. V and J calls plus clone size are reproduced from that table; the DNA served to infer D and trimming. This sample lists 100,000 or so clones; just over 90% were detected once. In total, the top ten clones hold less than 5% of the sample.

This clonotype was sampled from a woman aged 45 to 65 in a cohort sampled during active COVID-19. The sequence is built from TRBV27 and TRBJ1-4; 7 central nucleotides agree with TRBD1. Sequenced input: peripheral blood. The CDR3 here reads CASSFTSGTDEKLFF. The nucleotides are TGTGCCAGCAGTTTTACCTCCGGGACAGATGAAAAACTGTTTTTT.